This T cell receptor (beta chain) was captured in a study of blood T cells in healthy people across ages. With a J-beta primer mix and a sample-barcoded 5' primer, a second PCR ran about 7 to 11 cycles. TCRdb reprocessed the 5' RACE reads with MiXCR, giving one entry per CDR3 protein. This table holds under 2 million distinct CDR3 sequences, about 31% found once. This TCR was sampled from a woman younger than 45 in good health. The sequenced material came from blood.

In nucleotides, the CDR3 is TGTGCCAGCAGCGTAGGTTTGAGGAGCGGGGGGACCGGGGAGCTGTTTTTT. It is translated as CASSVGLRSGGTGELFF. J is TRBJ2-2 and V is TRBV9, with 9 bases fitting TRBD2. The CDR3 is made up of 17 amino acids. V shed 0 bases and J 5 bases; nucleotides not matched to a gene: 8. CDR1 is SGDLS, CDR2 YYNGEE, per germline.